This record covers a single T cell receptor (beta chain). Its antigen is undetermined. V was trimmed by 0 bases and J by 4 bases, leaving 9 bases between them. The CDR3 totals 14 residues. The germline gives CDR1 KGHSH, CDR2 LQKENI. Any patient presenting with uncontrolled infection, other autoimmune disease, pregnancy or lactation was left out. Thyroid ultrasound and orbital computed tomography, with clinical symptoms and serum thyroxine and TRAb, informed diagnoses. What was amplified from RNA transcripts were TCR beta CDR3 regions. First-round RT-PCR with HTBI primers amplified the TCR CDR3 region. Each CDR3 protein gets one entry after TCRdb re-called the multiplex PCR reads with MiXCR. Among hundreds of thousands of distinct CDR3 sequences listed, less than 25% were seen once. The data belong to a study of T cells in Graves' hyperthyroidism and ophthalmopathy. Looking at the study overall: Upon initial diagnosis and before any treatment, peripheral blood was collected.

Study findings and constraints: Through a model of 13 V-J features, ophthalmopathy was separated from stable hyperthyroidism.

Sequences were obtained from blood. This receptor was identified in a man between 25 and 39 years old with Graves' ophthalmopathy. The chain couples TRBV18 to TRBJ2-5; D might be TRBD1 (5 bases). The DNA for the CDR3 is TGTGCCAGCTCACCACCATCAGGGCCAGAGACCCAGTACTTC. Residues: CASSPPSGPETQYF.